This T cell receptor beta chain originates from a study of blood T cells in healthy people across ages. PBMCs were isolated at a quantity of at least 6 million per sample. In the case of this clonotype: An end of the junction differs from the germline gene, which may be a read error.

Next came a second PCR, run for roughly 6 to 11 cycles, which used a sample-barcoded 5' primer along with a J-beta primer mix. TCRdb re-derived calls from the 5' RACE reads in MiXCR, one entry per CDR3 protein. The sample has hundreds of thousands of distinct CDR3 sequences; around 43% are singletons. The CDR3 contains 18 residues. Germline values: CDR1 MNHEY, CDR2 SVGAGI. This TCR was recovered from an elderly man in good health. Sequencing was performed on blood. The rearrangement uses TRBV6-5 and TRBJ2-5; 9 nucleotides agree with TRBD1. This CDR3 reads CASSYTPGTGHDQETQYF. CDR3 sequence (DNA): TGTGCCAGCAGCTACACGCCCGGGACAGGGCACGACCAGGAGACCCAGTACTTC.